This T cell receptor beta chain was identified during a study of shared clonotypes between healthy human individuals. At the level of the study: The donor pool was made up of two women and a few men aged 18 to 49.

Assay used: immunoSEQ multiplex PCR; TCRdb lists only in-frame clones, some missing. The sample has around 990,000 clones, 60% to 85% seen once; the top ten hold roughly 0.9%. Details on this clone: As yet, its antigen is unknown.

Study-wide findings and caveats: Larger richness was generally estimated for naive than memory subsets. Represented genetic and exposure-history diversity was restricted by having few donors.

The CDR3 is 15 residues long. Germline CDR1 and CDR2: KGHSH and LQKENI. The trim removed 0 bases at V and 7 bases at J, leaving 6 bases unmatched. The rearrangement uses TRBV18 and TRBJ2-1; 7 bases fit TRBD1. This receptor was taken from a man in his late teens or twenties in good health. Some clones in this sample may be carry-over from other donors' samples. The material sequenced was memory CD4+ T cells from PBMCs. This sample's subset: CD45RA-negative fraction. The CDR3 spells CASSPPAGGDNEQFF. The CDR3 DNA follows: TGTGCCAGCTCACCACCGGCAGGGGGTGATAATGAGCAGTTCTTC.